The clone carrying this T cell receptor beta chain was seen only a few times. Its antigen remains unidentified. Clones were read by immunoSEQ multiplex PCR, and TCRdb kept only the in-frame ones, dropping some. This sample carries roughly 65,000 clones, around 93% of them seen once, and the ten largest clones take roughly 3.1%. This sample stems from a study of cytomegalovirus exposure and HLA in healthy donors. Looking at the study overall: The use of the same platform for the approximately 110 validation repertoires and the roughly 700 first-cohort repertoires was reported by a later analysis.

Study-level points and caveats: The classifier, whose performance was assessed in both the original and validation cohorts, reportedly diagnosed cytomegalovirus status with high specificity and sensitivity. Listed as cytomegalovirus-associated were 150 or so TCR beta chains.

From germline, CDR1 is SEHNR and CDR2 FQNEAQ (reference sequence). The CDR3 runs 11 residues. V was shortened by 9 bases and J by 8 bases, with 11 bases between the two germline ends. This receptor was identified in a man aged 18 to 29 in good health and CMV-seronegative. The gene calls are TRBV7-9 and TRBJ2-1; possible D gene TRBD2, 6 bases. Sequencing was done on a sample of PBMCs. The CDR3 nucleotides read TGTGCCAGGACCTCGGGGGATGAGCAGTTCTTC. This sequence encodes CARTSGDEQFF.